The rows below give T cell receptor beta chains drawn from one sample of a study of blood T cell repertoires in COVID-19. TCRdb's table, derived via immunoSEQ multiplex PCR, lists solely in-frame clones and lacks some. Of some 60,000 clones in the sample, about 86% are singletons; the top ten hold around 10%. Sequenced material: peripheral blood. The receptors stem from an older man with COVID-19, enrolled during active disease. The CDR3 runs from the conserved cysteine through the conserved F or W. A D gene is named only where the DNA matches it firmly. Clone sizes are given selectively: once, few, many, or a class where the clone is expanded.

V	J	D	size	CDR3	DNA
TRBV6-2/TRBV6-3	TRBJ1-1	.	.	CASSYSEDTEAFF	TGTGCCAGCAGTTACTCCGAGGACACTGAAGCTTTCTTT
TRBV24-1	TRBJ2-3	.	.	CATSDARVASTDTQYF	TGTGCCACCAGTGACGCGAGGGTGGCTAGCACAGATACGCAGTATTTT
TRBV7-9	TRBJ2-3	TRBD1	.	CASSLLSQGGVGQYF	TGTGCCAGCAGCTTACTATCACAGGGGGGAGTCGGGCAGTATTTT
TRBV5-4	TRBJ1-2	.	.	CASTARPTVPYGYTF	TGTGCCAGCACCGCCCGGCCCACAGTGCCCTATGGCTACACCTTC
TRBV5-1	TRBJ2-2	TRBD1	.	CASRGQANTGELFF	TGCGCCAGCAGGGGACAGGCGAACACCGGGGAGCTGTTTTTT
TRBV7-2	TRBJ2-7	TRBD2	.	CASSLTSAGGAEQYF	TGTGCCAGCAGCTTAACGTCAGCGGGGGGGGCCGAGCAGTACTTC
TRBV19	TRBJ2-2	.	few	CATTNTGELFF	TGTGCCACCACAAACACCGGGGAGCTGTTTTTT
TRBV10-3	TRBJ1-1	TRBD1	.	CAISPTQGAEAFF	TGTGCCATCAGCCCTACGCAGGGGGCTGAAGCTTTCTTT
TRBV7-9	TRBJ2-5	TRBD2	.	CASSPDGTTTETQYF	TGTGCCAGCAGCCCCGACGGGACTACGACAGAGACCCAGTACTTC
TRBV5-1	TRBJ2-3	TRBD2	.	CATNLGGMTSTDTQYF	TGCGCCACCAACCTCGGGGGGATGACTAGCACAGATACGCAGTATTTT
TRBV5-1	TRBJ1-2	.	.	CASSLRGGDGYTF	TGCGCCAGCAGCTTGAGGGGAGGGGATGGCTACACCTTC
TRBV10-2	TRBJ1-4	.	.	CASSGGMEKLFF	TGCGCCAGCAGCGGGGGGATGGAAAAACTGTTTTTT
TRBV6-2/TRBV6-3	TRBJ2-5	.	few	CASSFAGGRETQYF	TGTGCCAGCAGTTTTGCGGGCGGGCGAGAGACCCAGTACTTC
TRBV3-1/TRBV3-2	TRBJ2-1	.	.	CASSQGLAYNEQFF	TGTGCCAGCAGCCAAGGACTGGCCTACAATGAGCAGTTCTTC
TRBV3-1/TRBV3-2	TRBJ2-3	TRBD2	.	CASSPRTSGRLSYF	TGTGCCAGCAGCCCTAGGACTAGCGGGAGGCTTTCTTATTTT
TRBV6-6	TRBJ1-6	.	.	CASSYSPSQNSPLHF	TGTGCCAGCAGTTACTCGCCGTCTCAGAATTCACCCCTCCACTTT
TRBV29-1	TRBJ1-1	.	.	CSVERQASNTEAFF	TGCAGCGTTGAACGGCAGGCCTCAAACACTGAAGCTTTCTTT
TRBV19	TRBJ2-2	TRBD1	.	CASSPSRDRGAGELFF	TGTGCCAGTAGTCCGTCCCGGGACAGGGGTGCCGGGGAGCTGTTTTTT
TRBV11-2	TRBJ2-2	TRBD1	.	CASSFRGKSGELFF	TGTGCCAGCAGTTTCAGGGGGAAATCCGGGGAGCTGTTTTTT
TRBV9	TRBJ2-3	TRBD2	.	CASSALAAGTDTQYF	TGTGCCAGCAGCGCGCTAGCGGCCGGCACAGATACGCAGTATTTT
TRBV6-1	TRBJ1-2	.	.	CASSEGRGEFTPNYGYTF	TGTGCCAGCAGTGAAGGGAGAGGCGAGTTTACCCCTAACTATGGCTACACCTTC
TRBV3-1/TRBV3-2	TRBJ1-1	.	few	CAGRTEAFF	TGTGCCGGGCGAACTGAAGCTTTCTTT
TRBV19	TRBJ1-1	TRBD1	.	CASGQGHTEAFF	TGTGCCAGCGGACAGGGGCACACTGAAGCTTTCTTT
TRBV5-1	TRBJ2-3	.	.	CASSSLSVSQTDTQYF	TGCGCCAGCAGCTCGCTCTCGGTCTCTCAAACAGATACGCAGTATTTT
TRBV7-9	TRBJ1-2	.	.	CASISTQGRYGYTF	TGTGCCAGCATCTCCACGCAGGGTCGGTATGGCTACACCTTC
TRBV27	TRBJ1-5	.	.	CASSYLGGQPQHF	TGTGCCAGCAGCTACCTGGGAGGACAGCCCCAGCATTTT
TRBV28	TRBJ2-3	TRBD2	.	CASSLASGGADTQYF	TGTGCCAGCAGTTTGGCTAGCGGGGGGGCAGATACGCAGTATTTT
TRBV19	TRBJ1-1	.	.	CASSLSPYTEAFF	TGTGCCAGTAGTTTATCCCCTTACACTGAAGCTTTCTTT
TRBV27	TRBJ2-2	.	once	CASRGAGRTGELFF	TGTGCCAGCAGGGGCGCAGGGAGGACCGGGGAGCTGTTTTTT
TRBV19	TRBJ2-1	TRBD2	.	CASSAYSGLAGNEQFF	TGTGCCAGTAGTGCCTATTCGGGACTAGCGGGGAATGAGCAGTTCTTC
TRBV18	TRBJ1-5	.	.	CASSPGRNQPQHF	TGTGCCAGCTCACCCGGGAGAAATCAGCCCCAGCATTTT
TRBV5-5	TRBJ1-1	.	.	CASSPTGFGENTEAFF	TGTGCCAGCAGCCCAACAGGGTTTGGAGAGAACACTGAAGCTTTCTTT
TRBV2	TRBJ2-3	.	.	CASSSGEGDTQYF	TGTGCCAGCAGTTCAGGGGAAGGGGATACGCAGTATTTT
TRBV19	TRBJ1-5	.	.	CASSIGGQPQHF	TGTGCCAGTAGTATAGGCGGTCAGCCCCAGCATTTT
TRBV12-3/TRBV12-4	TRBJ2-5	.	.	CASSFRETQYF	TGTGCCAGCAGTTTCCGGGAGACCCAGTACTTC
TRBV7-2	TRBJ2-3	TRBD2	.	CASSGLGGTDTQYF	TGTGCCAGCAGCGGACTAGGGGGCACAGATACGCAGTATTTT
TRBV5-1	TRBJ2-1	TRBD2	.	CASSLTSAYNEQFF	TGCGCCAGCAGCTTGACTAGCGCGTACAATGAGCAGTTCTTC
TRBV14	TRBJ1-2	.	.	CASSQGLRGYTF	TGTGCCAGCAGCCAAGGATTGCGAGGCTACACCTTC
TRBV23-1	TRBJ1-5	TRBD1	.	CASSQPDRVDQPQHF	TGCGCCAGCAGTCAACCGGACAGGGTGGACCAGCCCCAGCATTTT
TRBV5-6	TRBJ1-5	.	.	CASSWGGQPQHF	TGTGCCAGCAGCTGGGGGGGACAGCCCCAGCATTTT
TRBV18	TRBJ2-6	TRBD2	.	CASSPTGLAGAGANVLTF	TGTGCCAGCTCACCAACGGGACTAGCGGGAGCTGGGGCCAACGTCCTGACTTTC
TRBV3-1/TRBV3-2	TRBJ1-3	.	.	CASTPRGGGDSGNTIYF	TGTGCCAGCACCCCAAGGGGCGGGGGAGACTCTGGAAACACCATATATTTT
TRBV30	TRBJ2-3	.	.	CAWRDYADTQYF	TGTGCCTGGAGAGACTATGCAGATACGCAGTATTTT
TRBV28	TRBJ2-3	TRBD2	.	CASRRSGGGLAGRGRATQYF	TGTGCCAGCAGACGGTCCGGCGGGGGACTAGCGGGCAGGGGGCGGGCTACGCAGTATTTT
TRBV10-3	TRBJ2-1	TRBD1	.	CAISEPGTGAGNEQFF	TGTGCCATCAGTGAGCCTGGGACAGGGGCTGGCAATGAGCAGTTCTTC